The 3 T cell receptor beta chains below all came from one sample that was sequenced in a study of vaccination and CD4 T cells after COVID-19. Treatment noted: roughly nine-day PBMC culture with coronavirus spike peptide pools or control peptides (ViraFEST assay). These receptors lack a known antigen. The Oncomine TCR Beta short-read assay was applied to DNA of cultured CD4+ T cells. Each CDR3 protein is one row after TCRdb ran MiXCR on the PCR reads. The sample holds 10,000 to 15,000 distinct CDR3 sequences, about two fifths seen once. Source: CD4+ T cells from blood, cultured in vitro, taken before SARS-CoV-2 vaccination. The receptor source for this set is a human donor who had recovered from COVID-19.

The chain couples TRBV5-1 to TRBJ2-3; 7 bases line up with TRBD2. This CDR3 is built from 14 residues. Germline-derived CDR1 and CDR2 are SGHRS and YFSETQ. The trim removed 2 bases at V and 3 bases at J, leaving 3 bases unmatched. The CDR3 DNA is TGCGCCAGCAGCTTAGAGGGAGGGACAGATACGCAGTATTTT. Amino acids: CASSLEGGTDTQYF.

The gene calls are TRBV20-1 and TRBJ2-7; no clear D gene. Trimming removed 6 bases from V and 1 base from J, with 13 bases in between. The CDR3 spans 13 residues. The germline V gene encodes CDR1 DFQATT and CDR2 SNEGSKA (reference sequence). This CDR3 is CSASVDGSYEQYF. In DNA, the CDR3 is TGCAGTGCCTCCGTAGACGGATCCTACGAGCAGTACTTC.

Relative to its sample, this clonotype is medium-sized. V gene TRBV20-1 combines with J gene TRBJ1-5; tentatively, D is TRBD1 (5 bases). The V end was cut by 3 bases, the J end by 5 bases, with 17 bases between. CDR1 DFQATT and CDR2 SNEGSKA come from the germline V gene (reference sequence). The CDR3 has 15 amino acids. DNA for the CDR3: TGCAGTGCTAGTCTGGGTAAGGGGCCCCATCAGCCCCAGCATTTT. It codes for CSASLGKGPHQPQHF.